One and the same sample provided the 12 T cell receptor beta chains below, sequenced in a study of blood T cell repertoires in COVID-19 (dated by TCRdb to 2020 to 2022). Libraries were made using the immunoSEQ multiplex PCR assay. The table comes from immuneACCESS by way of TCRdb, which keeps in-frame sequences with V and J called. Part of the clones is missing from these tables; in studies checked, under half for an unresolved V gene and the rest for unknown reasons. The sample includes about 100,000 clones, with 79% observed a single time. The ten largest clones represent over 15% of the sample. Sequenced material: peripheral blood. The receptors originated from a woman of 80 years or more with active or convalescent COVID-19.

The chain recombines TRBV11-2 with TRBJ2-1; 12 nucleotides line up with TRBD2. The V segment lost 1 base and the J segment 9 bases; nucleotides outside the gene matches: 7. The CDR3 sequence is 16 residues long. CDR1 and CDR2 (germline): SGHAT, FQNNGV. CDR3 residues: CASSLGSSGRVFEQFF. The CDR3 DNA reads TGTGCCAGCAGCTTAGGGTCTAGCGGGAGGGTCTTTGAGCAGTTCTTC.

The chain employs TRBV9 and TRBJ2-4, with TRBD2 identical over 8 bases. V dropped 0 bases and J dropped 5; count of bases not matched to a gene: 7. Germline V gene sequence: CDR1 SGDLS, CDR2 YYNGEE. This CDR3 comprises 16 residues. The CDR3 DNA is TGTGCCAGCAGCGTAGGGGGACTAGGGCAGCAAAACATTCAGTACTTC. Translation gives CASSVGGLGQQNIQYF.

The CDR3 bases are TGCAGTGCTAGTAGTAGCGCTATTACCTACGAGCAGTACTTC. This sequence encodes CSASSSAITYEQYF. This chain uses TRBV20-1 with TRBJ2-7; D is possibly TRBD2 (5 bases). V shed 3 bases and J shed 2 bases, with 14 bases lying between them. CDR3 length equals 14 residues. CDR1 is DFQATT, CDR2 SNEGSKA, per germline (reference sequence).

This clone has just one count. The J gene is TRBJ1-2, the V gene TRBV27; the match to TRBD1 covers 12 bases. The CDR3 consists of 15 residues. Germline trimming cut 4 bases from V and 8 bases from J; bases unmatched to any gene: 8. From germline, CDR1 is MNHEY and CDR2 SMNVEV (reference sequence). For the CDR3, the DNA is TGTGCCAGCAGTTCTCACCGGGACAGGGGGCTGGGCTACACCTTC. Residues: CASSSHRDRGLGYTF.

The chain employs TRBV10-3 and TRBJ2-1; D unclear. The ends were cut back, 0 bases at V and 9 bases at J, with 12 bases in the middle. Germline CDR1 ENHRY, CDR2 SYGVKD. The CDR3 sequence is 14 residues long. The chain's CDR3 is CAISESLGNSEQFF. In DNA, the CDR3 is TGTGCCATCAGTGAGTCTTTGGGTAACAGTGAGCAGTTCTTC.

The chain recombines TRBV18 with TRBJ1-1; 8 bases align to TRBD1. The V gene's germline CDR1 is KGHSH and CDR2 LQKENI. V was pared by 4 bases and J by 1 base, with 2 bases of the junction left unmatched. There are 14 residues in the CDR3. The CDR3 sequence: CASSLQGENTEAFF. CDR3 in DNA: TGTGCCAGCTCACTACAGGGGGAGAACACTGAAGCTTTCTTT.

This clone appeared many times. This chain uses TRBV5-4 with TRBJ2-7; TRBD2 is a possible D gene (6 bases). V was shortened by 0 bases and J by 5 bases, with 18 bases between the two germline ends. CDR3 length: 16 residues. Per germline, CDR1 SGHNT and CDR2 YYREEE (reference sequence). The CDR3 is CASSLATSPSFNEQYF. CDR3 in DNA: TGTGCCAGCAGCTTGGCCACTAGCCCGAGTTTCAACGAGCAGTACTTC.

The CDR3 DNA follows: TGTGCCAGCTCACCGACCAGGACAGCTCAAACAGATACGCAGTATTTT. The encoded protein is CASSPTRTAQTDTQYF. This chain joins TRBV18 and TRBJ2-3, with D tentatively TRBD1 (6 bases). This CDR3 has 16 residues. V was shortened by 3 bases and J by 3 bases, with 16 bases between the two germline ends. In germline, CDR1 is KGHSH, CDR2 LQKENI.

V and J are TRBV5-4 and TRBJ2-5; weak D call: TRBD2 (6 bases). Germline V gene sequence: CDR1 SGHNT, CDR2 YYREEE (reference sequence). The CDR3 totals 16 residues. Trimming pared 4 bases from V and 1 base from J, leaving 17 bases between. The CDR3 sequence is CASSGGTSGSQETQYF. CDR3 DNA sequence: TGTGCCAGCAGCGGGGGGACCAGCGGGTCCCAAGAGACCCAGTACTTC.

This chain joins TRBV18 and TRBJ2-3; D remains ambiguous. Trimming took 5 bases from V and 0 from J, leaving 12 bases between them. The CDR3 sequence is 15 residues long. Germline V gene sequence: CDR1 KGHSH, CDR2 LQKENI. The CDR3 sequence is CASSIARTSTDTQYF. In DNA, the CDR3 is TGTGCCAGCTCAATAGCAAGAACTAGCACAGATACGCAGTATTTT.

This chain joins TRBV28 and TRBJ1-5; 9 bases align to TRBD1. The V and J ends lost 5 bases and 7 bases, in that order; junction bases with no gene match: 12. The CDR3 covers 16 residues. Germline V gene sequence: CDR1 MDHEN, CDR2 SYDVKM. CDR3 sequence: CASSPRTGAPSQPQHF. The CDR3 DNA sequence: TGTGCCAGCAGTCCTCGGACAGGGGCCCCGAGCCAGCCCCAGCATTTT. The whole variable domain, remainder taken from reference TRBV28 and TRBJ1-5, is DVKVTQSSRYLVKRTGEKVFLECVQDMDHENMFWYRQDPGLGLRLIYFSYDVKMKEKGDIPEGYSVSREKKERFSLILESASTNQTSMYLCASSPRTGAPSQPQHFGDGTRLSIL.

The V gene is TRBV5-6, the J gene TRBJ1-2, with D perhaps TRBD1 (5 bases). The CDR3 contains 15 residues. Trimming left V 4 bases short and J 4 bases short, with 17 bases between. Germline CDR1 is SGHDT and CDR2 is YYEEEE. CDR3 DNA sequence: TGTGCCAGCAGCCTGGGACTCCCCGGGAGCTATGGCTACACCTTC. This encodes CASSLGLPGSYGYTF.